A single sample is the source of the 7 T cell receptor beta chains below, sequenced in a study of CD8 T cells in ankylosing spondylitis. TCRdb called the 5' RACE reads again in MiXCR, with one record for every CDR3 protein. This table holds 39,000 or so distinct CDR3 sequences, less than 4% found once. The sequenced material came from blood, either unsorted or a sorted T cell fraction (not recorded which). These receptor sequences come from a male donor with ankylosing spondylitis or in good health (not recorded which).

This clonotype was seen repeatedly, ten times or more. The chain uses TRBV9 and TRBJ2-3; 8 bases fit TRBD1. CDR1 and CDR2 (germline): SGDLS, YYNGEE. This CDR3 region has 15 residues. V lost 3 bases to trimming and J lost 0 bases; unmatched junction nucleotides: 3. CDR3 bases: TGTGCCAGCAGCGCCCGGACAGGGAGCACAGATACGCAGTATTTT. This codes for CASSARTGSTDTQYF.

This clonotype was counted many times. V usage is TRBV9 and J usage is TRBJ1-2, with 7 bases that match TRBD1. The J segment lost 0 bases and the V segment lost 4 bases, leaving 6 bases of the junction unmatched. Germline CDR1 is SGDLS and CDR2 is YYNGEE. The CDR3 has 15 amino acids. CDR3 bases: TGTGCCAGCAGCCCAGGGACAGTAGCTAACTATGGCTACACCTTC. Protein product: CASSPGTVANYGYTF.

This clonotype was seen many times. V and J are TRBV9 and TRBJ2-4; unclear D gene. Germline V gene data show CDR1 as SGDLS and CDR2 as YYNGEE. The CDR3 runs to 14 residues. V was shortened by 2 bases and J by 6 bases, with 12 bases between the two germline ends. CDR3 sequence (DNA): TGTGCCAGCAGCGTTTTGGATGGTGGAAACATTCAGTACTTC. It is translated as CASSVLDGGNIQYF.

At least ten counts were recorded for this clonotype. The chain has TRBV9 and TRBJ1-2; 10 nucleotides match TRBD1. The J segment lost 3 bases and the V segment lost 4 bases, leaving 3 bases of the junction unmatched. Germline V gives CDR1 SGDLS, CDR2 YYNGEE. The CDR3 is made up of 14 amino acids. CDR3 DNA sequence: TGTGCCAGCAGCCCGGGACAGGGGCACTATGGCTACACCTTC. Protein sequence: CASSPGQGHYGYTF. The variable domain in full, completed from reference TRBV9 and TRBJ1-2, reads DSGVTQTPKHLITATGQRVTLRCSPRSGDLSVYWYQQSLDQGLQFLIQYYNGEERAKGNILERFSAQQFPDLHSELNLSSLELGDSALYFCASSPGQGHYGYTFGSGTRLTVV.

This clonotype has more than one count but fewer than ten. The rearrangement joins TRBV10-1 to TRBJ2-7, with D possibly TRBD1 on 6 matching bases. Trimming cost V 0 bases and J 7 bases, with 22 bases left between them. The CDR3 contains 17 residues. Germline V gene sequence: CDR1 WNHNN, CDR2 SYGVQD (reference sequence). The CDR3 bases are TGCGCCAGCAGTGAGTCAGAAAAAGACACAGGGTACATGGAGCAGTACGTC. This gives the protein CASSESEKDTGYMEQYV.

In its sample, this clonotype was seen many times. This chain connects TRBV9 to TRBJ2-1, with a weak D call TRBD2 (5 bases). Per the germline V gene, CDR1 is SGDLS and CDR2 is YYNGEE. The CDR3 runs 13 residues. The V gene lost 2 bases and the J gene lost 6 bases, with 9 bases spanning the gap. The CDR3 protein is CASSVGMGNEQFF. CDR3 DNA: TGTGCCAGCAGCGTCGGGATGGGCAATGAGCAGTTCTTC. The whole variable domain, filled in from reference TRBV9 and TRBJ2-1, reads DSGVTQTPKHLITATGQRVTLRCSPRSGDLSVYWYQQSLDQGLQFLIQYYNGEERAKGNILERFSAQQFPDLHSELNLSSLELGDSALYFCASSVGMGNEQFFGPGTRLTVL.

This clonotype ranks as medium-sized (0.01 to 0.1%). This sequence joins TRBV9 and TRBJ2-3, with a tentative D call TRBD1 (5 bases). V was trimmed by 4 bases and J by 2 bases, leaving 14 bases between them. CDR1 SGDLS and CDR2 YYNGEE come from the germline V gene. The CDR3 spans 15 residues. This CDR3 is CASSTQTVPTDTQYF. DNA of the CDR3: TGTGCCAGCAGCACTCAGACAGTCCCCACAGATACGCAGTATTTT.